This entry is about one TCR beta chain. The entry originates in a study of shared T cell receptors in the human thymus. Germline V gives CDR1 SNHLY, CDR2 FYNNEI. The junction had 12 bases not matched to a gene; V was cut back by 7 bases and J by 4 bases. This CDR3 is built from 16 residues. Clones were read by immunoSEQ multiplex PCR, and TCRdb kept only the in-frame ones, dropping some. The sample includes hundreds of thousands of clones, 70% to 90% seen only once; the top ten take roughly 0.0094%. The same specimen was also included in a second study, on human thymus T cells. That work contributes: Finnish infants who were healthy and having corrective surgery for congenital heart defects made up the donors. Corrective heart surgery yielded the resections from which the thymus tissue came. Related research described strongly overlapping thymic repertoires in unrelated people.

The receptor comes from a boy younger than two with a congenital heart defect. V and J are TRBV2 and TRBJ2-1; 8 positions match TRBD2. The sequencing sample was made of thymocytes. In DNA form, the CDR3 reads TGTGCCAGCAATCGTAGGCTTAGCGGGACATACAATGAGCAGTTCTTC. It encodes CASNRRLSGTYNEQFF.